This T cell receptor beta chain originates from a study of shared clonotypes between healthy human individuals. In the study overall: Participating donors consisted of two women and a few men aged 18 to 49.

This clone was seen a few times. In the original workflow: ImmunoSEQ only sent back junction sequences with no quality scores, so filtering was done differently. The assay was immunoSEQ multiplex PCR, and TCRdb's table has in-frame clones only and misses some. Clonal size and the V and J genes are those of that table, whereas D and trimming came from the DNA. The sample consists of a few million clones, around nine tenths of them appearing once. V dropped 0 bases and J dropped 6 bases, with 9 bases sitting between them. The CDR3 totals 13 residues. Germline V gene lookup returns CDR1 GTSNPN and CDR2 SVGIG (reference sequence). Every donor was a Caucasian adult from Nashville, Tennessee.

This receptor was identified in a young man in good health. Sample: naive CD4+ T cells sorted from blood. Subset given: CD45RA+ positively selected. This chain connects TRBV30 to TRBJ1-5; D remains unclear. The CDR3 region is CAWSVSDGQPQHF. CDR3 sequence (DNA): TGTGCCTGGAGTGTGTCTGATGGTCAGCCCCAGCATTTT.